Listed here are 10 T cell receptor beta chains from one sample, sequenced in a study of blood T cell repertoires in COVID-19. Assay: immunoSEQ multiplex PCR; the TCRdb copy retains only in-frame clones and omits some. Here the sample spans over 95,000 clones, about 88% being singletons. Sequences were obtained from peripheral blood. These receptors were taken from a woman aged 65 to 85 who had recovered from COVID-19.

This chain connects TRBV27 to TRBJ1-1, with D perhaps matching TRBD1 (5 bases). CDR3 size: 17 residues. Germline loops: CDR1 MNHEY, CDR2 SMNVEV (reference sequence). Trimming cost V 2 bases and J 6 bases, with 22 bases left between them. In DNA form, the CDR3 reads TGTGCCAGCAGTTTACCTACTTACAGGAGAGGTTGGGCTGAAGCTTTCTTT. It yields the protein CASSLPTYRRGWAEAFF.

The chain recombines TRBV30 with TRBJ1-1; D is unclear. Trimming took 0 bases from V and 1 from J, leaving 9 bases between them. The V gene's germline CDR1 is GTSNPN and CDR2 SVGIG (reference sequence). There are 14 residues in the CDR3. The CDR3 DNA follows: TGTGCCTGGAGTGTATATACGGGGAACACTGAAGCTTTCTTT. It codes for CAWSVYTGNTEAFF.

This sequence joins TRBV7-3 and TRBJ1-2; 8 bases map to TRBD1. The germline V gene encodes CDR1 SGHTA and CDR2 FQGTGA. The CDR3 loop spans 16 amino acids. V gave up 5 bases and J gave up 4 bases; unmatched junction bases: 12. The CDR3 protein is CASSPHDRGLLYGYTF. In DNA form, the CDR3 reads TGTGCCAGCAGCCCCCACGACAGGGGCCTCCTCTATGGCTACACCTTC.

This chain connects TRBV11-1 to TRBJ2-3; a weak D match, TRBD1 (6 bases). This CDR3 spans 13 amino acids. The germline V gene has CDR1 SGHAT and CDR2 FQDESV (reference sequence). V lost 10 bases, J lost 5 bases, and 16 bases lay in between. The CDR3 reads CATAAAGEDTQYF. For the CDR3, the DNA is TGTGCCACCGCGGCGGCAGGGGAAGATACGCAGTATTTT.

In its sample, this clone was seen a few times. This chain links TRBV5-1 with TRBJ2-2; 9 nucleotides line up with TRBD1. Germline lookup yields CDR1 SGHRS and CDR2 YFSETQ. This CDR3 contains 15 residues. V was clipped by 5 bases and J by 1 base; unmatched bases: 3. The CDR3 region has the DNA TGCGCCAGCAGTTGGGGACAGGGGAACACCGGGGAGCTGTTTTTT. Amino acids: CASSWGQGNTGELFF.

The CDR3 DNA reads as TGCAGCGTTGAAGAGGGGGCAGGGTGGGGAAACACCATATATTTT. It yields the protein CSVEEGAGWGNTIYF. The chain joins TRBV29-1 to TRBJ1-3, with D perhaps matching TRBD1 (6 bases). Trimming took 0 bases from V and 4 from J, leaving 13 bases between them. The CDR3 has 15 amino acids. Germline lookup yields CDR1 SQVTM and CDR2 ANQGSEA.

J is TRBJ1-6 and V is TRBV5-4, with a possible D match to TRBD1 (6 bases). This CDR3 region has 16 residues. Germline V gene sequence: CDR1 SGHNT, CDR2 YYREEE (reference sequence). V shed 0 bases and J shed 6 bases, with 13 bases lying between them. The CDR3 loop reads CASSLALQGRNSPLHF. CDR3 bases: TGTGCCAGCAGCTTGGCCCTACAGGGACGTAATTCACCCCTCCACTTT.

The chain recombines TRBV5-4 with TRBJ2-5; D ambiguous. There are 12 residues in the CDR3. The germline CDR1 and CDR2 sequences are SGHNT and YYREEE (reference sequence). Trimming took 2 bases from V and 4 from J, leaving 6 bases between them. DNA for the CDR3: TGTGCCAGCAGCTTCGGTCGAGAGACCCAGTACTTC. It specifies CASSFGRETQYF.

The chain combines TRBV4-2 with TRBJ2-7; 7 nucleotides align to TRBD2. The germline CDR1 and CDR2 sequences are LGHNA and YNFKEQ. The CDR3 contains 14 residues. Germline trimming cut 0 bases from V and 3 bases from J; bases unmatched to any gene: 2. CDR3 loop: CASSQEGGDYEQYF. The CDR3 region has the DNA TGTGCCAGCAGCCAAGAGGGGGGGGACTACGAGCAGTACTTC.

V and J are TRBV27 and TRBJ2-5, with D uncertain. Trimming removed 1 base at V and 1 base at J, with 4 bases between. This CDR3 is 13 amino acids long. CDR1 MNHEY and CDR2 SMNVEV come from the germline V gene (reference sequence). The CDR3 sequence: CASSLWPQETQYF. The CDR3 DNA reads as TGTGCCAGCAGTTTATGGCCCCAAGAGACCCAGTACTTC.